This TCR beta chain came from a study of blood T cells in healthy people across ages. In this sample, this clonotype turned up a few times. A second PCR of about 6 to 11 cycles used a sample-barcoded 5' primer and a J-beta primer mix. TCRdb processed the 5' RACE reads anew with MiXCR; each CDR3 protein has one entry. In the table there are more than 1,400,000 distinct CDR3 sequences, about 43% of which are singletons. This clonotype was obtained from a young woman in good health. Material: blood.

In DNA, the CDR3 is TGTGCCAGCAGCTTGGGTACAGGGGCACGTGAGCAGTTCTTC. Its protein product is CASSLGTGAREQFF. J is TRBJ2-1 and V is TRBV11-1; TRBD1 agrees at 7 bases. The CDR3 has 14 residues. V shed 3 bases and J 9 bases; nucleotides not matched to a gene: 8. Germline CDR1 SGHAT, CDR2 FQDESV (reference sequence).